The source of this TCR beta chain is a study of blood T cell repertoires in COVID-19. Overall study: Acute and convalescent COVID-19 specimens originated in the United States, Italy and Spain. Sample material is recorded as cDNA or gDNA derived from T cells, B-cell-depleted T cells, or PBMCs.

The assay was immunoSEQ multiplex PCR, and TCRdb's table has in-frame clones only and misses some. The data show hundreds of thousands of clones, about 88% seen once. Sequencing was performed on peripheral blood. The sequence came from a woman between 65 and 79 years old with COVID-19, enrolled during active disease.

CDR3 residues: CASSLATGFNSPLHF. The CDR3 DNA reads TGTGCCAGCAGCTTGGCAACGGGATTCAATTCACCCCTCCACTTT. The gene calls are TRBV5-4 and TRBJ1-6; D is undetermined. V lost 0 bases, J lost 7 bases, and 11 bases lay in between. The germline gives CDR1 SGHNT, CDR2 YYREEE (reference sequence). The CDR3 consists of 15 residues.